Listed below are T cell receptor beta chains from one sample, sequenced in a study of blood T cells in healthy people across ages. MiXCR, applied by TCRdb to the 5' RACE reads, yields one record per CDR3 protein. In the table there are approximately 800,000 distinct CDR3 sequences, roughly three fifths of which are singletons. Sequencing was carried out using blood. These TCRs come from a man in his forties or fifties in good health. Both conserved end residues are part of each CDR3. D genes are given only for firm matches. Clone sizes are given selectively: once, few, many, or a class where the clone is expanded.

TRBV3-1	TRBJ1-2	NA	NA	TGCGCCAGCAGCCAAGATCGGGCAGTTCATGGCTACACCTTC	CASSQDRAVHGYTF
TRBV4-2	TRBJ2-7	NA	TRBD2	TGTGCCAGCAGCCAAGATCGGAGTGTCCTATCCGGGACTAGCGGGATTATCTACGAGCAGTACTTC	CASSQDRSVLSGTSGIIYEQYF
TRBV14	TRBJ2-7	NA	NA	TGTGCCAGCAGCCCCCTGAGCTCCTACAATGAGCAGTACTTC	CASSPLSSYNEQYF
TRBV5-1	TRBJ2-3	NA	NA	TGCGCCAGCAGCCAATCAAGGGGGGTGGATACGCAGTATTTT	CASSQSRGVDTQYF
TRBV9	TRBJ2-7	NA	NA	TGTGCCAGCAGCGTAGCTATCGGAGTCGCCTACGAGCAGTACTTC	CASSVAIGVAYEQYF
TRBV28	TRBJ2-5	few	TRBD2	TGTGCCAGCAGTCCGCCTAGCGGGAGAGAGACCCAGTACTTC	CASSPPSGRETQYF
TRBV28	TRBJ2-7	NA	NA	TGTGCCAGCAGTTTCACAGGGATAACCTACGAGCAGTACTTC	CASSFTGITYEQYF
TRBV3-1	TRBJ1-5	NA	NA	TGTGCCAGCAGCCAAGATTTGATGAGCAATCAGCCCCAGCATTTT	CASSQDLMSNQPQHF
TRBV10-3	TRBJ2-7	NA	TRBD1	TGTGCCACTCAACCCGGGACAGGGGAGGACGAGCAGTACTTC	CATQPGTGEDEQYF
TRBV20-1	TRBJ1-5	NA	NA	TGCAGTGCTAGAGCGGGAAATGATCAGCCCCAGCATTTT	CSARAGNDQPQHF
TRBV25-1	TRBJ2-3	NA	NA	TGTGCCAGCAGTGAATCTCAGGGGCACACAGATACGCAGTATTTT	CASSESQGHTDTQYF